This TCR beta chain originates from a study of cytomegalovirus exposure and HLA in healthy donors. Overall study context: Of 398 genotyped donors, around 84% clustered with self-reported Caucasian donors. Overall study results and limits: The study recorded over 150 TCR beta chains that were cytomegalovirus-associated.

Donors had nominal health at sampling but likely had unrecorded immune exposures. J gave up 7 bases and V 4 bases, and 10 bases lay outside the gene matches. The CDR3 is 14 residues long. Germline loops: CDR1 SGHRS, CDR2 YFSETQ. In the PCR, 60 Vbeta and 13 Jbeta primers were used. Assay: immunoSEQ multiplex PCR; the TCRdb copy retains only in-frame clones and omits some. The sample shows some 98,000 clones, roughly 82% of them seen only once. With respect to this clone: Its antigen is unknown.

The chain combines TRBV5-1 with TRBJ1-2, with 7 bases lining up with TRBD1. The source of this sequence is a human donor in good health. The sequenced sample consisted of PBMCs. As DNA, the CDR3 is TGCGCCAGCAGCCCTGACAGGGTTTTGGGTGGCTACACCTTC. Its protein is CASSPDRVLGGYTF.